The clone carrying this TCR beta chain was picked up many times. The junction and the germline gene differ at one end; a read error may be behind it. This sample was taken from a study of T-cell reconstitution after alpha-beta-depleted transplantation in children. This CDR3 is 13 amino acids long. The germline V gene encodes CDR1 MGHRA and CDR2 YSYEKL. Construction of the TCRbeta library involved unique molecular identifiers. TCRdb re-analysed the PCR reads in MiXCR, keeping a single row per CDR3 protein. The table lists approximately 630,000 distinct CDR3 sequences, less than 15% of them singletons, with 0.79% in the top ten.

The gene calls are TRBV4-1 and TRBJ2-1; D is uncertain. The clonotype comes from a girl aged 2-9 years with congenital amegakaryocytic thrombocytopenia, due to receive a stem cell transplant. The sample in question was PBMCs, obtained before TCRalphabeta/CD19-depleted stem cell transplant. The CDR3 protein is CASSQVGGNEQFF. The CDR3 DNA reads as TGTGCCAGCAGCCAAGTAGGCGGCAATGAGCAGTTCTTC.